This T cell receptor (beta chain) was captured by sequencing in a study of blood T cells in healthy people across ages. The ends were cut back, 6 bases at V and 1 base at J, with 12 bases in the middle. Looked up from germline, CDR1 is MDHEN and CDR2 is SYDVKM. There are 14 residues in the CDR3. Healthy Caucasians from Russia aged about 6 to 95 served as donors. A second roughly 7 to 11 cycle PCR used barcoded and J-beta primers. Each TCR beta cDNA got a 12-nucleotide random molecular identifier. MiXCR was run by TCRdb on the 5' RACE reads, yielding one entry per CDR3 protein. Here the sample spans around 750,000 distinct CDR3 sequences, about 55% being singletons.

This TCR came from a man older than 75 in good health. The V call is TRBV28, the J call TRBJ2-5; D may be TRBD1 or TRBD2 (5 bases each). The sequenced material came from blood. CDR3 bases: TGTGCCAGCAGGGGTGGGGGTGGCCAAGAGACCCAGTACTTC. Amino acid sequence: CASRGGGGQETQYF.